This is a list of T cell receptor beta chains from one sample in a study of blood T cells in healthy people across ages. TCRdb passed the 5' RACE reads through MiXCR, listing each CDR3 protein once. This table holds 600,000 to 1,000,000 distinct CDR3 sequences, about three fifths found once. Sequencing used blood. The receptors here all came from a man younger than 40 in good health. CDR3s include the opening cysteine and the closing phenylalanine or tryptophan. The D gene is left open where the match is weak. Part of the rows lack a size; the others show once, few, many or a class for expanded clones.

V gene	clone size	D gene	J gene	CDR3 protein	CDR3 DNA
TRBV24-1	few	-	TRBJ2-5	CATSDAAQPYSVETQYF	TGTGCCACCAGTGACGCCGCCCAACCATATTCCGTTGAGACCCAGTACTTC
TRBV7-9	-	-	TRBJ1-6	CATRPEGSGSPLHF	TGTGCCACCAGACCCGAGGGGTCAGGATCACCCCTCCACTTT
TRBV18	few	TRBD2	TRBJ2-3	CASSPYWRGAATDTQYF	TGTGCCAGCTCACCCTACTGGCGGGGGGCCGCCACAGATACGCAGTATTTT
TRBV19	once	-	TRBJ1-2	CASTANLDRYYGYTF	TGTGCCAGTACCGCAAACCTAGACAGATACTATGGCTACACCTTC
TRBV7-9	-	TRBD2	TRBJ2-7	CASSPRTSGKLTYEQYF	TGTGCCAGCAGCCCCAGGACTAGCGGGAAACTTACCTACGAGCAGTACTTC
TRBV10-3	-	-	TRBJ1-1	CAISELGLTEAFF	TGTGCCATCAGTGAGTTGGGTTTAACTGAAGCTTTCTTT
TRBV5-1	-	TRBD2	TRBJ2-7	CASSSGTNSAEQYF	TGCGCCAGCAGCTCCGGGACTAATTCGGCCGAGCAGTACTTC
TRBV4-2	-	-	TRBJ2-3	CASTRSAGTSTDTQYF	TGTGCCAGCACCCGCTCGGCGGGGACTAGCACAGATACGCAGTATTTT
TRBV11-2	-	-	TRBJ2-5	CASSLFSRGDEQYF	TGTGCCAGCAGCTTATTCTCCCGGGGCGATGAGCAGTACTTC
TRBV5-1	-	TRBD2	TRBJ2-1	CASSPSGRAGDNEQFF	TGCGCCAGCAGCCCCAGCGGGAGGGCCGGTGACAATGAGCAGTTCTTC
TRBV4-3	-	TRBD2	TRBJ2-1	CASSHLASGSRYEQFF	TGCGCCAGCAGCCACCTAGCTAGCGGGAGTAGGTATGAGCAGTTCTTC
TRBV7-9	-	-	TRBJ1-5	CASRLGDQPQHF	TGTGCCAGCAGATTAGGCGATCAGCCCCAGCATTTT
TRBV15	-	-	TRBJ1-4	CATSRVGGRGSNEKLFF	TGTGCCACCAGCAGAGTCGGGGGCAGGGGCTCAAATGAAAAACTGTTTTTT
TRBV20-1	few	TRBD2	TRBJ2-3	CSARGTSGTTDTQYF	TGCAGTGCTAGAGGGACTAGCGGTACCACAGATACGCAGTATTTT
TRBV11-1	few	TRBD2	TRBJ2-1	CASSLPGGPAYEQFF	TGTGCCAGCAGCCTCCCGGGAGGGCCGGCGTATGAGCAGTTCTTC
TRBV10-2	-	TRBD2	TRBJ2-3	CASSRGLEKLDTQYF	TGCGCCAGCAGTCGGGGACTAGAGAAATTAGATACGCAGTATTTT
TRBV7-8	-	-	TRBJ2-5	CASSLGYARETQYF	TGTGCCAGCAGCTTAGGTTACGCCCGGGAGACCCAGTACTTC
TRBV12-3/TRBV12-4	-	-	TRBJ2-5	CASSPLGLETQYF	TGTGCCAGCAGCCCTTTAGGGCTGGAGACCCAGTACTTC
TRBV5-6	-	-	TRBJ2-1	CASSLPFTLISYNEQFF	TGTGCCAGCAGCTTGCCCTTTACCCTAATCTCCTACAATGAGCAGTTCTTC
TRBV6-2/TRBV6-3	-	-	TRBJ2-1	CASSYRNSSNEQFF	TGTGCCAGCAGTTACAGGAACAGTAGTAATGAGCAGTTCTTC
TRBV20-1	-	-	TRBJ2-1	CSAKTPNNEQFF	TGCAGTGCTAAGACGCCAAACAATGAGCAGTTCTTC
TRBV4-3	-	-	TRBJ2-3	CASSARTTGSGTDAQYF	TGCGCCAGCAGTGCCAGGACTACCGGTAGCGGGACAGATGCGCAGTATTTT
TRBV7-2	-	TRBD2	TRBJ2-3	CASSYPATSGTKTDTQYF	TGTGCCAGCAGCTACCCCGCGACTAGCGGGACGAAAACAGATACGCAGTATTTT
TRBV14	-	-	TRBJ2-1	CASSPSRVNEQFF	TGTGCCAGCAGCCCTTCCAGGGTGAATGAGCAGTTCTTC
TRBV20-1	-	-	TRBJ2-1	CSELGEANEQFF	TGCAGTGAGCTGGGGGAGGCCAATGAGCAGTTCTTC
TRBV7-2	-	-	TRBJ1-3	CASSPEYSSGSTIYF	TGTGCCAGCAGCCCGGAGTACAGCTCTGGAAGCACCATATATTTT
TRBV12-3/TRBV12-4	-	-	TRBJ2-7	CASSYIGSEQYF	TGTGCCAGCAGTTACATCGGCTCCGAGCAGTACTTC
TRBV12-3/TRBV12-4	-	TRBD2	TRBJ2-7	CASSPHWGGSYEQYF	TGTGCCAGCAGTCCCCACTGGGGGGGGTCCTACGAGCAGTACTTC
TRBV25-1	-	TRBD1	TRBJ1-1	CASSYRGPTETFF	TGTGCCAGCAGCTACAGGGGGCCCACTGAAACTTTCTTT
TRBV7-9	-	-	TRBJ2-1	CASEEAGHNEQFF	TGTGCCAGCGAGGAAGCGGGCCATAATGAGCAGTTCTTC
TRBV11-1	few	-	TRBJ2-5	CASSLGRDHQETQYF	TGTGCCAGCAGCTTAGGGCGGGACCACCAAGAGACCCAGTACTTC
TRBV2	-	-	TRBJ1-2	CASSVGQGRYGYTF	TGTGCCAGCAGTGTTGGGCAGGGGCGCTATGGCTACACCTTC
TRBV28	-	-	TRBJ2-5	CASRDGLSFQETQYF	TGTGCCAGCCGGGACGGATTAAGCTTCCAAGAGACCCAGTACTTC
TRBV28	-	-	TRBJ2-7	CASSPEELAGDEQYF	TGTGCCAGCAGTCCCGAGGAGTTGGCAGGAGACGAGCAGTACTTC
TRBV7-8	-	TRBD1	TRBJ1-3	CASSLGQGIWSGNTIYF	TGTGCCAGCAGCTTAGGACAGGGGATTTGGTCTGGAAACACCATATATTTT
TRBV4-2	many	-	TRBJ2-3	CASSQVPGWAPDTQYF	TGTGCCAGCAGCCAAGTCCCAGGGTGGGCCCCAGATACGCAGTATTTT
TRBV13	-	TRBD1	TRBJ2-7	CASTLGQGLYEQYF	TGTGCCAGCACCCTGGGACAGGGACTTTACGAGCAGTACTTC
TRBV29-1	many	TRBD2	TRBJ2-5	CSVEIGGGRYQETQYF	TGCAGCGTTGAAATTGGAGGCGGGAGGTACCAAGAGACCCAGTACTTC
TRBV6-5	-	-	TRBJ2-7	CASRMDPSSYEQYF	TGTGCCAGCAGGATGGATCCTAGCTCCTACGAGCAGTACTTC
TRBV6-5	-	-	TRBJ2-5	CASSYSYGSAMETQYF	TGTGCCAGCAGTTACTCTTACGGGAGCGCAATGGAGACCCAGTACTTC
TRBV29-1	-	TRBD1	TRBJ1-5	CSVATGNENQPQHF	TGCAGCGTCGCGACAGGGAACGAGAATCAGCCCCAGCATTTT
TRBV12-3/TRBV12-4	-	TRBD2	TRBJ2-5	CASSRSGGGEETQYF	TGTGCCAGCAGTAGAAGCGGGGGGGGAGAAGAGACCCAGTACTTC
TRBV6-5	-	-	TRBJ1-1	CASSYSSSRTEAFF	TGTGCCAGCAGTTACAGCAGTTCACGGACTGAAGCTTTCTTT
TRBV7-2	-	TRBD2	TRBJ2-7	CASSLARGSGAYEQYF	TGTGCCAGCAGCTTAGCGAGGGGTAGCGGGGCCTACGAGCAGTACTTC
TRBV29-1	-	-	TRBJ1-1	CSVNRELNTEAFF	TGCAGCGTTAACAGGGAACTGAACACTGAAGCTTTCTTT
TRBV29-1	few	-	TRBJ1-2	CSVEEWGDGYTF	TGCAGCGTTGAAGAGTGGGGGGACGGCTACACCTTC
TRBV20-1	-	-	TRBJ1-1	CSARDQIGLSGGKAFF	TGCAGTGCTAGAGACCAGATTGGCTTATCGGGGGGGAAAGCTTTCTTT
TRBV7-3	-	TRBD1	TRBJ1-6	CASSLGPGQGNSPLHF	TGTGCCAGCAGCTTGGGACCGGGACAGGGCAATTCACCCCTCCACTTT
TRBV6-6	few	-	TRBJ2-7	CASSYSGTRYEQYF	TGTGCCAGCAGTTACTCAGGGACCCGATACGAGCAGTACTTC
TRBV7-2	-	TRBD2	TRBJ2-3	CASSQPGGLDTQYF	TGTGCCAGCAGCCAGCCCGGGGGGTTGGATACGCAGTATTTT
TRBV15	few	TRBD2	TRBJ2-5	CATSRVFGRADEQYF	TGTGCCACCAGCAGAGTATTTGGGAGGGCGGATGAGCAGTACTTC
TRBV30	-	-	TRBJ2-5	CADGLQETQYF	TGTGCCGACGGGCTCCAAGAGACCCAGTACTTC
TRBV29-1	-	-	TRBJ2-7	CSVGLFGSYEQYF	TGCAGTGTCGGCTTATTTGGCTCCTACGAGCAGTACTTC
TRBV20-1	once	-	TRBJ2-7	CSARANSIKEYEQYF	TGCAGTGCTAGAGCCAACAGCATCAAAGAGTACGAGCAGTACTTC
TRBV6-5	-	-	TRBJ2-3	CASSHLLGITDTQYF	TGTGCCAGCAGTCACTTGTTGGGGATCACAGATACGCAGTATTTT